The entry below describes one T cell receptor beta chain. It was 250 to 350 ng DNA, roughly 30,000 T cell genomes, that went into each replicate PCR of unsorted PBMC. TCRdb's table, derived via immunoSEQ multiplex PCR, lists solely in-frame clones and lacks some. The sample contains over 400,000 clones, 81% of which appear only once. This record belongs to a study of shared clonotypes between healthy human individuals. The overall study: The donor pool was made up of two women and a few men aged 18 to 49.

Healthy and HIV-negative, the adult donors had no recent acute infections or vaccinations. Only Caucasian adults living in Nashville, Tennessee served as donors. V lost 6 bases and J 0 bases, leaving 15 bases between the germline ends. This CDR3 is 16 amino acids long. CDR1 is SGHRS, CDR2 YFSETQ, per germline. This receptor was obtained from a woman aged 40 to 50 in good health. Some clones in this sample may be carry-over from other donors' samples. V usage is TRBV5-1 and J usage is TRBJ2-2; D call uncertain. Sequencing was done on a sample of PBMCs. The CDR3 is CASNPSAAANTGELFF. In nucleotides, the CDR3 is TGCGCCAGCAACCCATCGGCGGCCGCGAACACCGGGGAGCTGTTTTTT.